These 24 T cell receptor beta chains were sequenced from one sample in a study of blood T cell repertoires in COVID-19. Sequenced by immunoSEQ multiplex PCR; TCRdb stores in-frame clones only, minus some. This repertoire shows roughly 200,000 clones, around 88% found once; its top ten account for about 5.6%. The sequenced sample was PBMCs or T cells enriched from blood (not recorded which). These receptors originate from a man aged 35 to 55 with acute COVID-19.

This clone was recorded only once. The chain employs TRBV15 and TRBJ1-5; 8 bases line up with TRBD1. Trimming removed 1 base from V and 9 bases from J; junction bases left unmatched: 8. There are 15 residues in the CDR3. CDR1 and CDR2 from the germline V gene are LNHNV and YYDKDF (reference sequence). The DNA of the CDR3 is TGTGCCACCAGCAGAGCTGACAGGGGTGTTAGGCCCCAGCATTTT. This codes for CATSRADRGVRPQHF.

The chain recombines TRBV24-1 with TRBJ2-3, with D possibly matching TRBD1 (6 bases). The V gene's germline CDR1 is KGHDR and CDR2 SFDVKD. Trimming cost V 4 bases and J 0 bases, with 13 bases left between them. The CDR3 length is 16 residues. CDR3 in DNA: TGTGCCACCAGTGACCCCGGACAGCCTAGCACAGATACGCAGTATTTT. Its translation: CATSDPGQPSTDTQYF.

The sample holds one count of this clone. The rearrangement links TRBV15 to TRBJ1-2; D not certain. This CDR3 region has 15 residues. CDR1 is LNHNV, CDR2 YYDKDF, per germline (reference sequence). Trimming left V 3 bases short and J 4 bases short, with 15 bases between. The chain's CDR3 is CATSRDVQALYGYTF. The CDR3 nucleotides read TGTGCCACCAGCAGGGATGTGCAGGCTCTCTATGGCTACACCTTC.

V and J are TRBV6-5 and TRBJ1-2, with D perhaps TRBD1 (5 bases). V gave up 5 bases and J gave up 6 bases, with 13 bases separating them. This CDR3 spans 13 amino acids. Germline loops: CDR1 MNHEY, CDR2 SVGAGI. The CDR3 DNA reads as TGTGCCAGCAGTAGATCCATGACAGATGGCTACACCTTC. It codes for CASSRSMTDGYTF.

This clone showed up just once. The chain is built from TRBV5-1 and TRBJ1-3; a possible D gene is TRBD1 (6 bases). Germline-derived CDR1 and CDR2 are SGHRS and YFSETQ. V lost 0 bases to trimming and J lost 1 base, with 8 bases between them. The CDR3 sequence is 15 residues long. DNA of the CDR3: TGCGCCAGCAGCTTGGAGCAGGGGTCTGGAAACACCATATATTTT. Its translation is CASSLEQGSGNTIYF. The complete variable domain, with remaining parts taken from reference TRBV5-1 and TRBJ1-3, reads KAGVTQTPRYLIKTRGQQVTLSCSPISGHRSVSWYQQTPGQGLQFLFEYFSETQRNKGNFPGRFSGRQFSNSRSEMNVSTLELGDSALYLCASSLEQGSGNTIYFGEGSWLTVV.

V is TRBV5-1 and J is TRBJ1-1; D not certain. The germline V gene has CDR1 SGHRS and CDR2 YFSETQ. The CDR3 covers 15 residues. V dropped 3 bases and J dropped 1 base, with 13 bases sitting between them. The DNA for the CDR3 is TGCGCCAGCAGCTCTACTCAGGTGGGGAACACTGAAGCTTTCTTT. Its translation: CASSSTQVGNTEAFF.

The V and J genes are TRBV28 and TRBJ1-5, with 9 bases lining up with TRBD1. The CDR3 has 15 amino acids. The germline V gene has CDR1 MDHEN and CDR2 SYDVKM. Trimming took 6 bases from V and 2 from J; bases not matched to a gene: 5. CDR3 nucleotides: TGTGCCAGCAGCCAAGGGACAGGGCGCAATCAGCCCCAGCATTTT. Translation: CASSQGTGRNQPQHF.

This chain uses TRBV21-1 with TRBJ2-7; the table's D call TRBD2 went unverified against the DNA. TRBV21-1 is a known pseudogene. CDR3 length: 22 amino acids. This CDR3 is CASSKPGGGLSGTSGNSYEQYF. CDR3 DNA: TGTGCCAGCAGCAAGCCGGGTGGAGGCCTCTCCGGGACTAGCGGGAACTCCTACGAGCAGTACTTC.

V is TRBV5-1 and J is TRBJ1-1; 10 bases match TRBD1. After removal of 2 bases from V and 4 bases from J, the junction contained 8 bases not matched to a gene. The CDR3 is 16 residues long. CDR1 and CDR2 from the germline V gene are SGHRS and YFSETQ. The chain's CDR3 is CASSFPTGGHPTEAFF. DNA of the CDR3: TGCGCCAGCAGCTTCCCGACAGGGGGCCACCCCACTGAAGCTTTCTTT. The complete variable domain, with remaining parts taken from reference TRBV5-1 and TRBJ1-1, reads KAGVTQTPRYLIKTRGQQVTLSCSPISGHRSVSWYQQTPGQGLQFLFEYFSETQRNKGNFPGRFSGRQFSNSRSEMNVSTLELGDSALYLCASSFPTGGHPTEAFFGQGTRLTVV.

This rearrangement joins TRBV19 to TRBJ1-1; a weak D match, TRBD1 (5 bases). CDR3 length equals 15 residues. The germline V gene encodes CDR1 LNHDA and CDR2 SQIVND (reference sequence). Trimming pared 3 bases from V and 1 base from J, leaving 12 bases between. The CDR3 nucleotides are TGTGCCAGTAGTATTTTTCGGGGGGAGAACACTGAAGCTTTCTTT. The encoded protein is CASSIFRGENTEAFF.

The chain joins TRBV15 to TRBJ2-7; 11 nucleotides match TRBD1. This CDR3 region has 16 residues. V gave up 5 bases and J gave up 2 bases; unmatched junction bases: 8. Germline-derived CDR1 and CDR2 are LNHNV and YYDKDF (reference sequence). CDR3 nucleotide sequence: TGTGCCACCAGCCGACCGGGACAGGGGGTACCCTACGAGCAGTACTTC. Its protein product is CATSRPGQGVPYEQYF. The full variable domain, rest sourced from reference TRBV15 and TRBJ2-7, is DAMVIQNPRYQVTQFGKPVTLSCSQTLNHNVMYWYQQKSSQAPKLLFHYYDKDFNNEADTPDNFQSRRPNTSFCFLDIRSPGLGDTAMYLCATSRPGQGVPYEQYFGPGTRLTVT.

V is TRBV6-2 or TRBV6-3 and J is TRBJ2-5; TRBD2 is a possible D gene (6 bases). The length of the CDR3 is 14 residues. Looked up from germline, CDR1 is MNHEY and CDR2 is SVGEGT. Trimming stripped 4 bases from V and 5 bases from J, with 14 bases between. This CDR3 is CASSWGDLVETQYF. DNA for the CDR3: TGTGCCAGCAGTTGGGGGGACTTGGTGGAGACCCAGTACTTC.

This clone showed up just once. The gene calls are TRBV15 and TRBJ1-3, with D possibly being TRBD1 (6 bases). The CDR3 runs to 14 residues. Germline CDR1 LNHNV, CDR2 YYDKDF (reference sequence). Trimming cost V 4 bases and J 4 bases, with 11 bases left between them. The CDR3 nucleotides read TGTGCCACCAGCACCAGACAGGAGGGAAACACCATATATTTT. Translating it yields CATSTRQEGNTIYF.

The gene calls are TRBV12-3 or TRBV12-4 and TRBJ2-1; D gene uncertain. CDR3 length: 11 residues. The V and J ends lost 4 bases and 8 bases respectively, with 6 bases between them. CDR3 sequence: CASSWSYEQFF. DNA for the CDR3: TGTGCCAGCAGTTGGAGCTATGAGCAGTTCTTC.

J is TRBJ1-2 and V is TRBV2; D not certain. This CDR3 has 13 residues. The germline gives CDR1 SNHLY, CDR2 FYNNEI. V lost 6 bases to trimming and J lost 2 bases, with 10 bases between them. CDR3 DNA sequence: TGTGCCAGCAGGGGCAGGATCAACTATGGCTACACCTTC. Amino acids: CASRGRINYGYTF.

The chain has TRBV9 and TRBJ1-6; 7 nucleotides align to TRBD1. CDR1 and CDR2 from the germline V gene are SGDLS and YYNGEE. The CDR3 runs 14 residues. Unmatched junction bases numbered 4, after V lost 0 bases and J lost 10 bases. CDR3 nucleotides: TGTGCCAGCAGCGTAGCTTCAGGGGGATCACCCCTCCACTTT. This translates into CASSVASGGSPLHF.

This clone was seen a few times. The chain recombines TRBV19 with TRBJ1-2; the match to TRBD1 covers 7 bases. Losses at the gene ends were 7 bases for V and 4 bases for J; bases not matched to a gene: 12. The germline gives CDR1 LNHDA, CDR2 SQIVND (reference sequence). There are 15 residues in the CDR3. CDR3 bases: TGTGCCAGTAACCCCAAGGGACAGCAACTCTATGGCTACACCTTC. It yields the protein CASNPKGQQLYGYTF.

This chain uses TRBV28 with TRBJ1-2; D is possibly TRBD1 (5 bases). The V gene lost 6 bases and the J gene lost 5 bases, with 10 bases spanning the gap. This CDR3 region has 12 residues. The germline CDR1 and CDR2 sequences are MDHEN and SYDVKM. CDR3 bases: TGTGCCAGCAGCAGGGTTGGGTATGGCTACACCTTC. Translated: CASSRVGYGYTF.

The chain carries TRBV28 and TRBJ1-1; D gene ambiguous. This CDR3 region has 14 residues. CDR1 is MDHEN, CDR2 SYDVKM, per germline. V was trimmed by 7 bases and J by 1 base, leaving 13 bases between them. The DNA of the CDR3 is TGTGCCAGCAAAACACATCTGAAGAACACTGAAGCTTTCTTT. As protein: CASKTHLKNTEAFF.

The V and J genes are TRBV12-5 and TRBJ2-7; tentatively, D is TRBD2 (5 bases). Germline CDR1 and CDR2: LGHNT and FRNRAP. The length of the CDR3 is 14 residues. V was trimmed by 3 bases and J by 2 bases, leaving 11 bases between them. The CDR3 region has the DNA TGTGCTAGTGGTTTAGGAGCGGCCCCCTACGAGCAGTACTTC. It translates to CASGLGAAPYEQYF. The full variable domain, with the rest looked up from reference TRBV12-5 and TRBJ2-7, is DARVTQTPRHKVTEMGQEVTMRCQPILGHNTVFWYRQTMMQGLELLAYFRNRAPLDDSGMPKDRFSAEMPDATLATLKIQPSEPRDSAVYFCASGLGAAPYEQYFGPGTRLTVT.

The V and J genes are TRBV2 and TRBJ2-3; D may be TRBD2 (5 bases). V lost 2 bases to trimming and J lost 2 bases, with 14 bases between them. The germline V gene encodes CDR1 SNHLY and CDR2 FYNNEI. CDR3 length: 16 amino acids. In DNA, the CDR3 is TGTGCCAGCAGTGAACGGCGGTTGGGAGTCACAGATACGCAGTATTTT. As protein: CASSERRLGVTDTQYF. The variable domain in full, completed from reference TRBV2 and TRBJ2-3, reads EPEVTQTPSHQVTQMGQEVILRCVPISNHLYFYWYRQILGQKVEFLVSFYNNEISEKSEIFDDQFSVERPDGSNFTLKIRSTKLEDSAMYFCASSERRLGVTDTQYFGPGTRLTVL.

The chain joins TRBV3-1 (or the pseudogene TRBV3-2) to TRBJ1-6; no firm D call. The CDR3 sequence is 17 residues long. V shed 0 bases and J shed 10 bases, with 19 bases lying between them. CDR1 and CDR2 (germline): LGHDT, YNNKEL (reference sequence). CDR3 nucleotides: TGTGCCAGCAGCCAAGATCTCGCCGGGAGTTACGGATCACCCCTCCACTTT. Its protein is CASSQDLAGSYGSPLHF.

The rearrangement links TRBV7-2 to TRBJ1-3; perhaps TRBD1 as D (6 bases). V was trimmed by 4 bases and J by 0 bases, leaving 10 bases between them. The CDR3 contains 15 residues. Germline V gene data show CDR1 as SGHTA and CDR2 as FQGNSA. For the CDR3, the DNA is TGTGCCAGCAGCTCACAGGGCCTCTCTGGAAACACCATATATTTT. As protein: CASSSQGLSGNTIYF.

The chain recombines TRBV15 with TRBJ2-5; D gene uncertain. V lost 2 bases and J lost 3, with 7 bases in between. Germline lookup yields CDR1 LNHNV and CDR2 YYDKDF (reference sequence). This CDR3 spans 13 amino acids. In DNA, the CDR3 is TGTGCCACCAGCAGATCAGTAAAAGAGACCCAGTACTTC. It encodes CATSRSVKETQYF. Variable domain in full (rest from reference TRBV15 and TRBJ2-5): DAMVIQNPRYQVTQFGKPVTLSCSQTLNHNVMYWYQQKSSQAPKLLFHYYDKDFNNEADTPDNFQSRRPNTSFCFLDIRSPGLGDTAMYLCATSRSVKETQYFGPGTRLLVL.